A single sample is the source of the 27 T cell receptor beta chains below, sequenced in a study of stem cell transplantation in POMP-related autoinflammatory disease. The study's findings and limits: A trend toward lower repertoire diversity and greater clonality appeared in every analyzed T-cell subset of PRAID patients. Unique TRB V-J gene pairings were limited in number in patients with PRAID.

Antigen specificity for these receptors is unknown. Sequencing was performed with immunoSEQ multiplex PCR; in TCRdb, only in-frame clones are kept and a portion is missing. The table includes around 9,000 clones, 90% to 95% detected once. The specimen was CD8+ T cells from PBMCs, collected before stem cell transplantation. These receptors all come from a human donor with POMP-related autoinflammation and immune dysregulation (PRAID).

The chain couples TRBV7-8 to TRBJ1-5; 7 bases fit TRBD1. Looked up from germline, CDR1 is SGHVS and CDR2 is FQNEAQ. The V segment lost 5 bases and the J segment 4 bases; nucleotides outside the gene matches: 5. The CDR3 is 14 amino acids. The CDR3 protein is CASSPNRGNQPQHF. The CDR3 DNA follows: TGTGCCAGCAGCCCGAACAGGGGAAATCAGCCCCAGCATTTT.

This clone has more than one count but fewer than ten. The CDR3 protein is CASSLAGQHSYSYEQYF. The CDR3 DNA is TGCGCCAGCAGCTTGGCGGGACAGCACTCTTACTCCTACGAGCAGTACTTC. The J gene is TRBJ2-7, the V gene TRBV5-1, with 7 bases lining up with TRBD1. Germline lookup yields CDR1 SGHRS and CDR2 YFSETQ. The V and J ends lost 0 bases and 0 bases, in that order; junction bases with no gene match: 9. This CDR3 is built from 17 residues.

The V call is TRBV29-1, the J call TRBJ2-7, with D tentatively TRBD2 (5 bases). CDR3 length: 12 residues. V was clipped by 4 bases and J by 0 bases, with 7 bases between them. From germline, CDR1 is SQVTM and CDR2 ANQGSEA. The CDR3 DNA follows: TGCAGCGTTGTCGGGAACTCCTACGAGCAGTACTTC. This encodes CSVVGNSYEQYF.

This chain links TRBV4-1 with TRBJ2-7; a weak D match, TRBD2 (5 bases). Germline values: CDR1 MGHRA, CDR2 YSYEKL. This CDR3 contains 16 residues. The V end was cut by 1 base, the J end by 4 bases, with 17 bases between. In DNA, the CDR3 is TGCGCCAGCAGCCAAGGGCCCGGCGGGCCCTCTTACGAGCAGTACTTC. This gives the protein CASSQGPGGPSYEQYF.

The V and J genes are TRBV6-5 and TRBJ2-1; the match to TRBD1 covers 10 bases. The CDR3 totals 14 residues. V shed 8 bases, J shed 4 bases, and the junction held 5 bases outside the gene matches. The germline V gene has CDR1 MNHEY and CDR2 SVGAGI. CDR3 loop: CASSGTGDYNEQFF. CDR3 sequence (DNA): TGTGCCAGCTCCGGGACAGGGGATTACAATGAGCAGTTCTTC.

This chain joins TRBV12-5 and TRBJ2-1, with 8 positions matching TRBD2. The J segment lost 8 bases and the V segment lost 7 bases, leaving 10 bases of the junction unmatched. The CDR3 sequence is 14 residues long. CDR1 is LGHNT, CDR2 FRNRAP, per germline. The CDR3 spells CASDRAGGIYEQFF. In DNA, the CDR3 is TGTGCTAGTGACCGGGCGGGGGGCATATATGAGCAGTTCTTC.

The chain combines TRBV28 with TRBJ1-1; D is possibly TRBD1 (5 bases). CDR1 is MDHEN, CDR2 SYDVKM, per germline. CDR3 length: 15 amino acids. With 6 bases removed from V and 3 bases from J, the gap between germline ends came to 17 bases. In DNA form, the CDR3 reads TGTGCCAGCAGCGCCCAGGACACCTCGGACACTGAAGCTTTCTTT. Encoded protein: CASSAQDTSDTEAFF. The variable domain in full, with the rest retrieved from reference TRBV28 and TRBJ1-1, is DVKVTQSSRYLVKRTGEKVFLECVQDMDHENMFWYRQDPGLGLRLIYFSYDVKMKEKGDIPEGYSVSREKKERFSLILESASTNQTSMYLCASSAQDTSDTEAFFGQGTRLTVV.

The chain uses TRBV7-9 and TRBJ1-2; 10 bases are shared with TRBD1. The CDR3 has 15 residues. From germline, CDR1 is SEHNR and CDR2 FQNEAQ (reference sequence). J gave up 3 bases and V 9 bases, and 10 bases lay outside the gene matches. CDR3 amino acids: CASLGTGAEYYGYTF. In nucleotides, the CDR3 is TGTGCCAGTTTGGGGACAGGGGCTGAATACTATGGCTACACCTTC.

The chain combines TRBV5-1 with TRBJ2-1; 7 nucleotides agree with TRBD2. The ends lost 6 bases at V and 7 bases at J; junction bases unmatched: 13. This CDR3 is built from 15 residues. Germline CDR1 and CDR2: SGHRS and YFSETQ. CDR3 sequence (DNA): TGCGCCAGCAACTTTGCTGGCGGGAGAGGTAATGAGCAGTTCTTC. This gives the protein CASNFAGGRGNEQFF.

The rearrangement joins TRBV6-6 to TRBJ2-2; D might be TRBD2 (6 bases). This CDR3 region has 15 residues. CDR1 and CDR2 (germline): MNHNY, SVGAGI (reference sequence). V was shortened by 2 bases and J by 4 bases, with 11 bases between the two germline ends. The CDR3 is CASSYDGSSTGELFF. CDR3 coding DNA: TGTGCCAGCAGTTACGACGGGAGCAGCACCGGGGAGCTGTTTTTT.

J is TRBJ1-1 and V is TRBV12-5; D is uncertain. Trimming stripped 4 bases from V and 6 bases from J, with 15 bases between. Per the germline V gene, CDR1 is LGHNT and CDR2 is FRNRAP. The CDR3 totals 14 residues. Here the CDR3 reads CASGWEIEKSEAFF. CDR3 nucleotides: TGTGCTAGTGGTTGGGAGATCGAGAAATCTGAAGCTTTCTTT.

The V and J genes are TRBV11-2 and TRBJ2-1; 11 nucleotides align to TRBD2. In germline, CDR1 is SGHAT, CDR2 FQNNGV. Unmatched junction bases numbered 14, after V lost 6 bases and J lost 7 bases. This CDR3 has 17 amino acids. The CDR3 sequence: CASSQEVAGGPGNEQFF. The CDR3 DNA is TGTGCCAGCAGTCAAGAGGTAGCGGGGGGGCCGGGGAATGAGCAGTTCTTC.

This clone was picked up a small number of times. J is TRBJ1-2 and V is TRBV4-1; no clear D gene. Trimming stripped 3 bases from V and 8 bases from J, with 16 bases between. Germline CDR1 reads MGHRA; CDR2 reads YSYEKL. The CDR3 contains 14 residues. As DNA, the CDR3 is TGCGCCAGCAGCCATGTCCGCCCGTTGGGGGGCTACACCTTC. It yields the protein CASSHVRPLGGYTF.

The rearrangement uses TRBV5-6 and TRBJ2-1; 9 bases agree with TRBD2. Trimming at V came to 3 bases and at J to 8 bases, leaving 6 bases not matched to a gene. Germline CDR1 and CDR2: SGHDT and YYEEEE. The CDR3 covers 14 residues. The CDR3 sequence is CASSSGLATDEQFF. CDR3 coding DNA: TGTGCCAGCAGCTCGGGACTAGCAACGGATGAGCAGTTCTTC.

The chain combines TRBV9 with TRBJ2-7, with 9 bases lining up with TRBD2. The V gene end was trimmed by 5 bases and the J gene end by 3 bases; junction bases not matched to a gene: 9. The germline gives CDR1 SGDLS, CDR2 YYNGEE. The length of the CDR3 is 15 residues. The CDR3 loop is CASSPPAGGVYEQYF. Written as DNA, the CDR3 is TGTGCCAGCAGTCCACCGGCGGGAGGGGTCTACGAGCAGTACTTC.

This clone was detected a few times. The chain uses TRBV2 and TRBJ1-2; 8 bases agree with TRBD1. Germline V gene sequence: CDR1 SNHLY, CDR2 FYNNEI. The CDR3 has 15 residues. Trimming removed 4 bases from V and 3 bases from J; junction bases left unmatched: 7. CDR3 sequence: CASSGLPGQDYGYTF. The DNA for the CDR3 is TGTGCCAGCAGTGGCCTCCCGGGACAGGACTATGGCTACACCTTC.

The chain has TRBV12-2 and TRBJ1-6. TRBV12-2 is annotated as a pseudogene. This CDR3 region has 15 residues. CDR3 sequence (DNA): TGTGCAAGTCCCCTAACGGTCATCTATAATTCACCCCTCCACTTT. Its translation: CASPLTVIYNSPLHF.

In its sample, this clone was seen once. The rearrangement links TRBV27 to TRBJ1-1; D possibly corresponds to TRBD1 (6 bases). Germline CDR1 MNHEY, CDR2 SMNVEV (reference sequence). There are 16 residues in the CDR3. The germline V and J ends were trimmed by 6 bases and 8 bases, with 25 bases remaining between them. As DNA, the CDR3 is TGTGCCAGCAGACACAAAGGAACGACAGGCCCATTAGAAGCTTTCTTT. As protein: CASRHKGTTGPLEAFF.

The V gene is TRBV4-2, the J gene TRBJ1-2; D call uncertain. The CDR3 is 14 amino acids. The V end was cut by 1 base, the J end by 5 bases, with 11 bases between. Germline V gene lookup returns CDR1 LGHNA and CDR2 YNFKEQ. CDR3 region: CASSQADAPYGYTF. CDR3 bases: TGTGCCAGCAGCCAAGCGGATGCACCTTATGGCTACACCTTC.

A few counts support this clone. In nucleotides, the CDR3 is TGTGCCTGGAGTGGGGGGACAGCTATGAACACTGAAGCTTTCTTT. Its translation: CAWSGGTAMNTEAFF. The chain employs TRBV30 and TRBJ1-1; 7 bases agree with TRBD1. CDR1 and CDR2 from the germline V gene are GTSNPN and SVGIG (reference sequence). CDR3 length: 15 residues. Unmatched junction bases numbered 5, after V lost 1 base and J lost 0 bases. Complete variable domain (other parts from reference TRBV30 and TRBJ1-1): SQTIHQWPATLVQPVGSPLSLECTVEGTSNPNLYWYRQAAGRGLQLLFYSVGIGQISSEVPQNLSASRPQDRQFILSSKKLLLSDSGFYLCAWSGGTAMNTEAFFGQGTRLTVV.

On this clone itself: One end of the junction does not line up with germline, which may come from a read error. This chain joins TRBV28 and TRBJ2-3; a weak D match, TRBD1 (5 bases). The length of the CDR3 is 14 residues. Per the germline V gene, CDR1 is MDHEN and CDR2 is SYDVKM. The CDR3 is CASSPETVTGTQYF. The CDR3 DNA reads TGTGCCAGCAGTCCCGAGACCGTCACAGGTACGCAGTATTTT.

V gene TRBV30 combines with J gene TRBJ2-7, with 7 bases identical to TRBD1. Germline CDR1 is GTSNPN and CDR2 is SVGIG (reference sequence). The CDR3 covers 15 residues. Trimming took 0 bases from V and 0 from J; bases not matched to a gene: 5. The CDR3 spells CAWSVGTASSYEQYF. The DNA of the CDR3 is TGTGCCTGGAGTGTGGGGACAGCATCCTCCTACGAGCAGTACTTC.

CDR3 region: CASSPWPQEKLFF. CDR3 nucleotides: TGTGCCAGCAGCCCATGGCCCCAAGAAAAACTGTTTTTT. The chain combines TRBV5-4 with TRBJ1-4; no clear D. The ends were cut back, 4 bases at V and 8 bases at J, with 12 bases in the middle. Germline lookup yields CDR1 SGHNT and CDR2 YYREEE (reference sequence). This CDR3 is 13 amino acids long.

The CDR3 here is CASSSYPGRGDTEAFF. As DNA, the CDR3 is TGCGCCAGCAGCTCCTATCCAGGGCGGGGGGACACTGAAGCTTTCTTT. The rearrangement joins TRBV4-1 to TRBJ1-1; TRBD1 is a possible D gene (5 bases). The V and J ends lost 5 bases and 3 bases respectively, with 19 bases between them. Germline assignment: CDR1 MGHRA and CDR2 YSYEKL. This CDR3 has 16 residues.

This sequence joins TRBV27 and TRBJ2-6, with D unresolved. Trimming removed 7 bases from V and 0 bases from J, with 7 bases in between. CDR1 MNHEY and CDR2 SMNVEV come from the germline V gene (reference sequence). The CDR3 covers 14 residues. This chain's CDR3 is CASTWSSGANVLTF. The CDR3 coding sequence is TGTGCCAGCACCTGGAGCTCTGGGGCCAACGTCCTGACTTTC.

The chain has TRBV4-1 and TRBJ1-2; D ambiguous. This CDR3 region has 14 residues. Deletions cut 0 bases from V and 4 bases from J, with 9 bases between. Germline CDR1 reads MGHRA; CDR2 reads YSYEKL. This CDR3 reads CASSQELKGYGYTF. The CDR3 nucleotides read TGCGCCAGCAGCCAAGAACTCAAGGGCTATGGCTACACCTTC.

The chain links TRBV13 to TRBJ1-2; tentatively, D is TRBD1 (6 bases). The CDR3 is 15 residues long. The V and J ends lost 0 bases and 6 bases respectively, with 14 bases between them. Germline CDR1 reads PRHDT; CDR2 reads FYEKMQ (reference sequence). CDR3 DNA sequence: TGTGCCAGCAGCTTAGGCCTAACAGGGATGAATGGCTACACCTTC. Protein product: CASSLGLTGMNGYTF.